Listed below are T cell receptor beta chains from one sample, sequenced in a study of T cell repertoires in cytomegalovirus infection. TCRdb recomputed calls from the reads with MiXCR, one row per CDR3 protein. The data hold 150,000 to 200,000 distinct CDR3 sequences, with around 15% observed a single time. The sequenced sample was PBMCs. The receptors stem from a human donor in good health (CMV status not recorded). Some clones in this sample may be carry-over from other donors' samples. CDR3s include the opening cysteine and the closing phenylalanine or tryptophan.

J gene | V gene | CDR3 protein
TRBJ2-1 | TRBV7-3 | CASSSWTSGIHSYNEQFF
TRBJ2-1 | TRBV6-4 | CASSRREPGEQFF
TRBJ1-2 | TRBV2 | CASSVVNYGYTF
TRBJ1-2 | TRBV7-9 | CASSLGVGNYGYTF
TRBJ1-5 | TRBV7-2 | CASSLSRDQPQHF
TRBJ1-1 | TRBV28 | CASFEGATNEAFF
TRBJ2-5 | TRBV7-2 | CASSLRTGWTSGSQETQYF
TRBJ1-1 | TRBV30 | CAWSVEGQLNTEAFF
TRBJ2-5 | TRBV7-8 | CASSPKAETQYF
TRBJ2-7 | TRBV7-9 | CASSFPATSGRRYF
TRBJ1-6 | TRBV10-3 | CAISEMRSNSPLHF
TRBJ2-2 | TRBV5-1 | CASSFLWGQQNTGELFF
TRBJ2-7 | TRBV20-1 | CSARDRGHHEQYF
TRBJ2-7 | TRBV29-1 | CSALDRAGYEQYF
TRBJ2-2 | TRBV10-3 | CATRQGTGELFF
TRBJ2-2 | TRBV7-7 | CASSLGRTNTGELFF
TRBJ2-5 | TRBV4-2 | CASSQDRGLETQYF
TRBJ1-2 | TRBV7-2 | CASSFRLQNGYTF
TRBJ2-7 | TRBV28 | CASRGPGGNYEQYF
TRBJ2-1 | TRBV19 | CASSTPLPRPYNEQFF
TRBJ2-5 | TRBV28 | CASSPPAGWETQYF
TRBJ1-2 | TRBV6-5 | CATRTGTRGYTF
TRBJ2-1 | TRBV6-2/TRBV6-3 | CASKGEGSYNEQFF
TRBJ2-1 | TRBV20-1 | CSARALRGDPGGNEQFF
TRBJ1-1 | TRBV2 | CASSPRTVMNTEAFF
TRBJ1-6 | TRBV7-9 | CASSPNRGSPLHF
TRBJ2-3 | TRBV7-9 | CANSPRGDTTDTQYF
TRBJ2-6 | TRBV6-2/TRBV6-3 | CASTGGARGANVLTF
TRBJ2-1 | TRBV20-1 | CSAPGLASSSYNEQFF
TRBJ1-1 | TRBV6-2/TRBV6-3 | CASSYEGAGTEAFF
TRBJ1-5 | TRBV20-1 | CSTIGQGPNQPQHF
TRBJ2-1 | TRBV27 | CASSLSLAASSYNEQFF
TRBJ1-2 | TRBV28 | CASGSTSQQGYTF